This is a list of T cell receptor beta chains from one sample in a study of blood T cell repertoires in COVID-19. Assay used: immunoSEQ multiplex PCR; TCRdb lists only in-frame clones, some missing. The sample lists some 96,000 clones, more than 65% occurring once. Source material: peripheral blood. These receptors all come from a man in his 70s with active or convalescent COVID-19. Both conserved end residues are part of each CDR3. The D gene is left open where the match is weak. Expanded clones get a size class; other rows say once, few or many, or leave the size out.

cdr3_length | j_call | d_call | clone_size | v_call | cdr3_nt | cdr3_aa
14 | TRBJ2-3 | TRBD1 | NA | TRBV11-2 | TGTGCCAGCAGGACGACAGGGGTCGCAGATACGCAGTATTTT | CASRTTGVADTQYF
13 | TRBJ1-2 | NA | NA | TRBV12-3/TRBV12-4 | TGTGCCAGCAAAAGGGGGAGTGCGACTGGCTACACCTTC | CASKRGSATGYTF
15 | TRBJ1-1 | TRBD1 | NA | TRBV7-6 | TGTGCCAGCAGCCCACGACAGGGAACTAACACTGAAGCTTTCTTT | CASSPRQGTNTEAFF
21 | TRBJ2-6 | NA | NA | TRBV4-3 | TGCGCCAGCAGCCAAGATGCCCCCACACTAAGTCTGGCATCTGGGGCCAACGTCCTGACTTTC | CASSQDAPTLSLASGANVLTF
13 | TRBJ2-6 | NA | NA | TRBV12-3/TRBV12-4 | TGTGCCAGCAGCCCTTCCGGGGCCAACGTCCTGACTTTC | CASSPSGANVLTF
16 | TRBJ2-7 | NA | NA | TRBV4-1 | TGCGCCAGCAGCCAAGAAGTTGGGGGGTATGGCGACGAGCAGTACTTC | CASSQEVGGYGDEQYF
12 | TRBJ2-1 | NA | NA | TRBV11-2 | TGTGCCAGCAGCTATAACAGTAATGAGCAGTTCTTC | CASSYNSNEQFF
14 | TRBJ2-5 | NA | NA | TRBV10-3 | TGTGCCATCAGTGGGGCAGCAGGCCAAGAGACCCAGTACTTC | CAISGAAGQETQYF
16 | TRBJ2-7 | TRBD1 | NA | TRBV6-2/TRBV6-3 | TGTGCCAGCAGTTCTCTCGACAGGGGAGGCTCCTACGAGCAGTACTTC | CASSSLDRGGSYEQYF
14 | TRBJ2-1 | NA | NA | TRBV5-6 | TGTGCCAGCAGTACGCTATCCAGAGGCAATGAGCAGTTCTTC | CASSTLSRGNEQFF
16 | TRBJ1-5 | NA | NA | TRBV19 | TGTGCCAGTAGTCACACGCCAGGGGATAGCAATCAGCCCCAGCATTTT | CASSHTPGDSNQPQHF
14 | TRBJ2-7 | NA | NA | TRBV2 | TGTGCCAGCAGTGAACGCGGCGGGACCTACGAGCAGTACTTC | CASSERGGTYEQYF
15 | TRBJ2-2 | TRBD2 | few | TRBV15 | TGTGCCACCAGCAGATCCCGGACTAGTCCCGGGGAGCTGTTTTTT | CATSRSRTSPGELFF
15 | TRBJ2-7 | NA | NA | TRBV13 | TGTGCCAGCAGCCCCGGACAGTTTATTTCCTACGAGCAGTACTTC | CASSPGQFISYEQYF
14 | TRBJ1-5 | NA | NA | TRBV29-1 | TGCAGCGTTGCGGAGGTTTCCAGCAATCAGCCCCAGCATTTT | CSVAEVSSNQPQHF
13 | TRBJ2-7 | TRBD2 | many | TRBV25-1 | TGTGCCAGCAGCACTAGCGGAGCCTACGAGCAGTACTTC | CASSTSGAYEQYF
15 | TRBJ2-1 | TRBD1 | NA | TRBV9 | TGTGCCAGCAGCGTAGAAGGACAGGGGTTCAATGAGCAGTTCTTC | CASSVEGQGFNEQFF
13 | TRBJ1-2 | NA | NA | TRBV18 | TGTGCCAGCTCACCAGATCGACAGGTAGCCAACACCTTC | CASSPDRQVANTF
15 | TRBJ2-4 | NA | NA | TRBV5-6 | TGTGCCAGCAGCTACCTCCGAGGGACCAAAAACATTCAGTACTTC | CASSYLRGTKNIQYF
16 | TRBJ2-7 | TRBD1 | NA | TRBV30 | TGTGCCTGGAGTGGAACGGACAGGGGCGATCGGTACGAGCAGTACTTC | CAWSGTDRGDRYEQYF
15 | TRBJ2-3 | TRBD1 | NA | TRBV6-2/TRBV6-3 | TGTGCCAGCAGCCACGGGACAGGGGGATCAGATACGCAGTATTTT | CASSHGTGGSDTQYF
15 | TRBJ2-7 | TRBD1 | NA | TRBV6-5 | TGTGCCAGCAGTTACTCGAACAGGGGGCTGTACGAGCAGTACTTC | CASSYSNRGLYEQYF
16 | TRBJ1-1 | TRBD1 | NA | TRBV30 | TGTGCCTGGAGTGTACCTTCCCCAGGGGGAGGAACTGAAGCTTTCTTT | CAWSVPSPGGGTEAFF
12 | TRBJ2-3 | NA | NA | TRBV5-5 | TGTGCCAGCAGCTTTCTAGCAGGTACACAGTATTTT | CASSFLAGTQYF
13 | TRBJ1-2 | NA | NA | TRBV25-1 | TGTGCCAGCAGTTTCCCGCGCGGCCATGGCTACACCTTC | CASSFPRGHGYTF
11 | TRBJ2-1 | TRBD2 | NA | TRBV29-1 | TGCAGCGCTAGGGGAGGGCATGAGCAGTTCTTC | CSARGGHEQFF
15 | TRBJ1-2 | NA | NA | TRBV10-3 | TGTGCCATCAGTGAGTCTGGAGGGTACAACTATGGCTACACCTTC | CAISESGGYNYGYTF
12 | TRBJ2-5 | NA | NA | TRBV5-1 | TGCGCCAGCAGCTTGCCGGAAGAGACCCAGTACTTC | CASSLPEETQYF
18 | TRBJ1-2 | TRBD1 | NA | TRBV5-1 | TGCGCCAGCAGCCCACCGCCGGGACAGGGTCTCTCTAACTATGGCTACACCTTC | CASSPPPGQGLSNYGYTF
14 | TRBJ2-7 | NA | NA | TRBV6-5 | TGTGCCAGCAGTAGGGGCGGTCTCCTTGGGGAGCAGTACTTC | CASSRGGLLGEQYF
14 | TRBJ1-6 | NA | once | TRBV9 | TGTGCCAGCAGCGATACAGGGTTCAATTCACCCCTCCACTTT | CASSDTGFNSPLHF
14 | TRBJ2-1 | NA | NA | TRBV19 | TGTGCCAGTAGTATAGGACAACTCTACAATGAGCAGTTCTTC | CASSIGQLYNEQFF
13 | TRBJ2-3 | NA | NA | TRBV30 | TGTGCCTGGAGCCGAGGGCGGGAAGATACGCAGTATTTT | CAWSRGREDTQYF
11 | TRBJ2-7 | NA | NA | TRBV11-2 | TGTGCCAGCAGCAGCAACTACGAGCAGTACTTC | CASSSNYEQYF
15 | TRBJ2-7 | TRBD1 | NA | TRBV19 | TGTGCCAGTAGTCTCCTGGGACAGGGGGAGGACGAGCAGTACTTC | CASSLLGQGEDEQYF
11 | TRBJ1-1 | TRBD1 | NA | TRBV3-1/TRBV3-2 | TGTGCCAGCAGCCAAGACAGGGGGGCTTTCTTT | CASSQDRGAFF
15 | TRBJ1-3 | TRBD1 | NA | TRBV28 | TGTGCCAGCAGTTTAATAGGGGGCACTGGAAACACCATATATTTT | CASSLIGGTGNTIYF
14 | TRBJ1-2 | NA | NA | TRBV18 | TGTGCCAGCTCACCTGAAGGAGAGGGATATGGCTACACCTTC | CASSPEGEGYGYTF
15 | TRBJ1-3 | TRBD1 | NA | TRBV29-1 | TGCAGCGCCGACCTACAGGGGGCCGTCGGAAACACCATATATTTT | CSADLQGAVGNTIYF
12 | TRBJ1-5 | NA | NA | TRBV27 | TGTGCCAGCAGTTTCAAAAATCAGCCCCAGCATTTT | CASSFKNQPQHF
13 | TRBJ2-3 | NA | few | TRBV27 | TGTGCCAGCAATGGGCAGGGCACAGATACGCAGTATTTT | CASNGQGTDTQYF
15 | TRBJ1-1 | TRBD1 | NA | TRBV19 | TGTGCCAGTGGGAAAACGGGACAGGCCGGCACTGAAGCTTTCTTT | CASGKTGQAGTEAFF
14 | TRBJ2-3 | TRBD2 | NA | TRBV10-3 | TGTGCCATCAGTGGGTTGCGGGAGAGAGATACGCAGTATTTT | CAISGLRERDTQYF
14 | TRBJ2-5 | NA | NA | TRBV5-5 | TGTGCCAGCAGCTTGAACAGGGAACAAGAGACCCAGTACTTC | CASSLNREQETQYF
15 | TRBJ1-1 | TRBD1 | few | TRBV19 | TGTGCCAGTAGTTTGACAGGGGTAGGGGACACTGAAGCTTTCTTT | CASSLTGVGDTEAFF